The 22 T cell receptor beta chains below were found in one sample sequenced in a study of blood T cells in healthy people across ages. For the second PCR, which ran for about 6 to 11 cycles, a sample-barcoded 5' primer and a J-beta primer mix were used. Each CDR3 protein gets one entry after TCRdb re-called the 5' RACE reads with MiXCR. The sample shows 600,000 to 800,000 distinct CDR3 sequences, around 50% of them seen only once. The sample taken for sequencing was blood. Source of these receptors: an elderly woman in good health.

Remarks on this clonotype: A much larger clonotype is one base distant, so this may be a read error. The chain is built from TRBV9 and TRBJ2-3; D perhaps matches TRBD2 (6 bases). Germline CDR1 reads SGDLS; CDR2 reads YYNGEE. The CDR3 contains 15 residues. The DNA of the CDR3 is TGTGCCGGCAGCGGGTCGACTAGACGCACAGATACGCAGTATTTT. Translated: CAGSGSTRRTDTQYF.

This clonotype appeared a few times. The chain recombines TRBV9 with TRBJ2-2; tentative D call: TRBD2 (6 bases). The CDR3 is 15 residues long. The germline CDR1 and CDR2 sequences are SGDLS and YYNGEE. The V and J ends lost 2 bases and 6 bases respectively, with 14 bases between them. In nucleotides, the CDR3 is TGTGCCAGCAGCGTCACAACTAGCCTTCCCGGGGAGCTGTTTTTT. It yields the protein CASSVTTSLPGELFF.

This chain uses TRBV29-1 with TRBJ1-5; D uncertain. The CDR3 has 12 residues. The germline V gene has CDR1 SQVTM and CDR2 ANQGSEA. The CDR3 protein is CRLTDQDQPQHF. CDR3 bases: TGCAGGCTGACCGACCAGGATCAGCCCCAGCATTTT.

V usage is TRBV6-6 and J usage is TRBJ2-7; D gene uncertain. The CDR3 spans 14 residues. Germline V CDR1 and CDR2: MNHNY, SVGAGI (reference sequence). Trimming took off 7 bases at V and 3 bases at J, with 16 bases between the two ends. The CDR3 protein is CASTPRRLDYEQYF. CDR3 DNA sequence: TGTGCCAGCACTCCACGGCGGCTAGACTACGAGCAGTACTTC.

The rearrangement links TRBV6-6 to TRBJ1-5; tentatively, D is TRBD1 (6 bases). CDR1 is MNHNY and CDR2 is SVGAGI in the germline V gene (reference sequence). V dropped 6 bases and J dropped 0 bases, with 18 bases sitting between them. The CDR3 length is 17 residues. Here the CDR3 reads CASSRDGQQYSNQPQHF. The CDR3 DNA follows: TGTGCCAGCAGCCGCGATGGACAGCAATATAGCAATCAGCCCCAGCATTTT.

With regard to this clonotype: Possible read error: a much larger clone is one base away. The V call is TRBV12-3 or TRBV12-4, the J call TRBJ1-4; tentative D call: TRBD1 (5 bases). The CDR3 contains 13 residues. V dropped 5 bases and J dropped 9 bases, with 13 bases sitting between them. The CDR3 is CASSGGLWKKLFF. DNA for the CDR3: TGTGCCAGCAGTGGGGGTCTTTGGAAAAAACTGTTTTTT.

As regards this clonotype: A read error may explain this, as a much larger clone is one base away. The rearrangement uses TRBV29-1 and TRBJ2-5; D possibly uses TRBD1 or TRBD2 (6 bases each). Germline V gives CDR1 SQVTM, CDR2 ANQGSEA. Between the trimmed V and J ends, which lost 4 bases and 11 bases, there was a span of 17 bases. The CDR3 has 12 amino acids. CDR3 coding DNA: TGCAGCGTTGTAAGGGGGGTCAATGAGCAGTACTTC. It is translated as CSVVRGVNEQYF.

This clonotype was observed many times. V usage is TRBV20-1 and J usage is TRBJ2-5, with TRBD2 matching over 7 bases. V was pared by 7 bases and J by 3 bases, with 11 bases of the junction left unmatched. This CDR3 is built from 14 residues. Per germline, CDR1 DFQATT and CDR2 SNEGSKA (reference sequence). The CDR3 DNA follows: TGCAGTGTACCGGGGCGGGAGCGAAAAGAGACCCAGTACTTC. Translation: CSVPGRERKETQYF.

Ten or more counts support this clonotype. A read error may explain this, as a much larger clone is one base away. The CDR3 region has the DNA TGTGCCAGCAGTGCCCCGGGACAGCAAGAGACCCAGTACTTC. Its translation: CASSAPGQQETQYF. The chain combines TRBV6-6 with TRBJ2-5, with 7 bases lining up with TRBD1. The length of the CDR3 is 14 residues. Germline V CDR1 and CDR2: MNHNY, SVGAGI (reference sequence). J gave up 2 bases and V 5 bases, and 5 bases lay outside the gene matches.

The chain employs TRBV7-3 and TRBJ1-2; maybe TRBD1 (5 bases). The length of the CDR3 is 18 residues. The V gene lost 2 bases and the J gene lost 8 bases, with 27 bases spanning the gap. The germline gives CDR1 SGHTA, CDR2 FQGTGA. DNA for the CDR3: TGTGCCAGCAGCTTAGACAGAACCTATAATCGACGGAGTGAGGGCTACACCTTC. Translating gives CASSLDRTYNRRSEGYTF.

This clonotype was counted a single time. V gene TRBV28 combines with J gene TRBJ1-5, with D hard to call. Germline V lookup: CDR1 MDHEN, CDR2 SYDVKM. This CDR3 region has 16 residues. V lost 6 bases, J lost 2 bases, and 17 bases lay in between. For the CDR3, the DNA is TGTGCCAGCAGCACGGGATTGTGGGGAGGCAATCAGCCCCAGCATTTT. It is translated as CASSTGLWGGNQPQHF.

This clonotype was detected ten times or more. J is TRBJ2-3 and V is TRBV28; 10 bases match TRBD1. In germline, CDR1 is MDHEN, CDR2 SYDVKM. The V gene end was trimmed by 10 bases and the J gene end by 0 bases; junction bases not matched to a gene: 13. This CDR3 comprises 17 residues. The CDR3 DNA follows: TGTGCCACCGCGGGACAGGGGAGTTCTCTTAGCACAGATACGCAGTATTTT. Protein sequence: CATAGQGSSLSTDTQYF.

Here the CDR3 DNA reads TGTGCCATCAGTGAGTTAAGGGGCGAGCAGTACTTC. It translates to CAISELRGEQYF. The chain combines TRBV10-3 with TRBJ2-4, with D perhaps TRBD1 (5 bases). The DNA matches TRBJ2-7 better at its end, which makes the J call doubtful. Germline-derived CDR1 and CDR2 are ENHRY and SYGVKD. The CDR3 runs 12 residues.

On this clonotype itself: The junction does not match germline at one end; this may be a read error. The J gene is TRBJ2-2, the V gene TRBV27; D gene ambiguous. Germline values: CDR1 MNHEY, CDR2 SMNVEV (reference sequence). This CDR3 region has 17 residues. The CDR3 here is CASSLSGPLNPTGELFF. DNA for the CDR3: TGCGCCAGCAGTTTATCAGGCCCCCTTAACCCCACCGGGGAGCTGTTTTTT.

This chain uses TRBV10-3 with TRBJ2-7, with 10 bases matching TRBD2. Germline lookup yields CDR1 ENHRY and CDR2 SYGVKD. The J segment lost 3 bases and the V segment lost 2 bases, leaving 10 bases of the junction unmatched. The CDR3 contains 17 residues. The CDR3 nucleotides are TGTGCCATCAGTGAGATAGCGGGGGGTCCGAGGAGCTACGAGCAGTACTTC. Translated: CAISEIAGGPRSYEQYF.

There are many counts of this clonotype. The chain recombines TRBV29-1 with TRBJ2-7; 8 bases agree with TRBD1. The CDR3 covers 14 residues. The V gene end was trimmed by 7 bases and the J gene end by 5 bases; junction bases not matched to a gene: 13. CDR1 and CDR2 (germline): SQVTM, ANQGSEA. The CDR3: CSAVSGTGLHEQYF. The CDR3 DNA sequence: TGCAGCGCCGTATCCGGGACAGGATTACACGAGCAGTACTTC.

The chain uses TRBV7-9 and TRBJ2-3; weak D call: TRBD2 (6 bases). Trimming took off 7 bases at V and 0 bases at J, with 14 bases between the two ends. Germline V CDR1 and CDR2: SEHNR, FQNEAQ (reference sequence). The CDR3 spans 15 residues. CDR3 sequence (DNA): TGTGCCAGCAACCGGGACTCGGAGAGCACAGATACGCAGTATTTT. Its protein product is CASNRDSESTDTQYF. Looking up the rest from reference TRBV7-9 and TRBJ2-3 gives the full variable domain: DTGVSQNPRHKITKRGQNVTFRCDPISEHNRLYWYRQTLGQGPEFLTYFQNEAQLEKSRLLSDRFSAERPKGSFSTLEIQRTEQGDSAMYLCASNRDSESTDTQYFGPGTRLTVL.

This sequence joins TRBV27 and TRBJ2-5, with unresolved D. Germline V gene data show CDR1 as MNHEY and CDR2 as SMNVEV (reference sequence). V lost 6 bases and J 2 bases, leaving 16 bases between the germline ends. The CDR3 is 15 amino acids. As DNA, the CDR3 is TGTGCCAGCAGCGCGCGGACCTCCTCGCAAGAGACCCAGTACTTC. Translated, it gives CASSARTSSQETQYF.

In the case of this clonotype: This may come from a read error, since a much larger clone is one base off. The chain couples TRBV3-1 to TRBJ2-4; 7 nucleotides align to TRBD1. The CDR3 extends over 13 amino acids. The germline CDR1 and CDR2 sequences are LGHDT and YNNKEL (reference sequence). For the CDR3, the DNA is TGTGCCAGCAACCAAGGACAGGCTCACATTCAGTACTTC. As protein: CASNQGQAHIQYF.

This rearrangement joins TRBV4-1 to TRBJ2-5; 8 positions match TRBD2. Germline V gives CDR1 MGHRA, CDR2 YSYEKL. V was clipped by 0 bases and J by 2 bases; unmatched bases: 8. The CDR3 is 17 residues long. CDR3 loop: CASSQEPLTSAQETQYF. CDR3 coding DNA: TGCGCCAGCAGCCAAGAACCTCTGACTAGCGCTCAAGAGACCCAGTACTTC.

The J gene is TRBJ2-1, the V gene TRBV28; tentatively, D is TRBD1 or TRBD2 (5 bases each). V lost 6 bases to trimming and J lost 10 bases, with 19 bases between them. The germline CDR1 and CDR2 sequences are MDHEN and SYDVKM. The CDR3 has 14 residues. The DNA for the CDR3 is TGTGCCAGCAGCTACCCCAGGGACCACCAGGAGCAGTTCTTC. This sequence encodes CASSYPRDHQEQFF. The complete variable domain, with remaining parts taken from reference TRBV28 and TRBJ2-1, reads DVKVTQSSRYLVKRTGEKVFLECVQDMDHENMFWYRQDPGLGLRLIYFSYDVKMKEKGDIPEGYSVSREKKERFSLILESASTNQTSMYLCASSYPRDHQEQFFGPGTRLTVL.

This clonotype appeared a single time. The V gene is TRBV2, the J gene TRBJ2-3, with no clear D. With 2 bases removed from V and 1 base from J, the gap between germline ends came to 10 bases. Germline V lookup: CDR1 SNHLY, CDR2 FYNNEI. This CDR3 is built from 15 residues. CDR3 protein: CASSERVLGTDTQYF. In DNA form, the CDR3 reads TGTGCCAGCAGTGAAAGGGTTTTGGGCACAGATACGCAGTATTTT.